One and the same sample provided the 14 T cell receptor beta chains below, sequenced in a study of cytomegalovirus exposure and HLA in healthy donors. The PCR ran on 60 Vbeta and 13 Jbeta primers. Only in-frame clones appear in the TCRdb table, and some are missing; sequencing was by immunoSEQ multiplex PCR. The table lists tens of thousands of clones, about two thirds of them singletons. The sample comprised PBMCs. The origin of the receptors is a woman in her forties or fifties in good health and CMV-seropositive.

This clone has a single count. This sequence joins TRBV6-1 and TRBJ1-2, with D unclear. The V gene's germline CDR1 is MNHNS and CDR2 SASEGT. The CDR3 sequence is 13 residues long. With 2 bases removed from V and 4 bases from J, the gap between germline ends came to 8 bases. Here the CDR3 reads CASSELGGYGYTF. In DNA form, the CDR3 reads TGTGCCAGCAGTGAACTAGGAGGCTATGGCTACACCTTC.

In regard to this clone: Other DNA sequences in the same sample also yield this CDR3. The chain combines TRBV15 with TRBJ2-3; TRBD2 agrees at 8 bases. Germline CDR1 and CDR2: LNHNV and YYDKDF (reference sequence). The junction had 4 bases not matched to a gene; V was cut back by 3 bases and J by 2 bases. The CDR3 length is 15 residues. The CDR3 DNA follows: TGTGCCACCAGCAGCCTAGCGGGTTCCACAGATACGCAGTATTTT. Translating gives CATSSLAGSTDTQYF. Supplemented by reference TRBV15 and TRBJ2-3, the full variable domain reads DAMVIQNPRYQVTQFGKPVTLSCSQTLNHNVMYWYQQKSSQAPKLLFHYYDKDFNNEADTPDNFQSRRPNTSFCFLDIRSPGLGDTAMYLCATSSLAGSTDTQYFGPGTRLTVL.

This clone was counted only a few times. The chain has TRBV7-9 and TRBJ2-7; TRBD1 might be the D (6 bases). Per the germline V gene, CDR1 is SEHNR and CDR2 is FQNEAQ (reference sequence). CDR3 size: 14 residues. V was shortened by 5 bases and J by 5 bases, with 16 bases between the two germline ends. As DNA, the CDR3 is TGTGCCAGCAGCCCCCGGACAGCCAACGACGAGCAGTACTTC. Translation gives CASSPRTANDEQYF. The full variable domain, its missing parts supplied by reference TRBV7-9 and TRBJ2-7, is DTGVSQNPRHKITKRGQNVTFRCDPISEHNRLYWYRQTLGQGPEFLTYFQNEAQLEKSRLLSDRFSAERPKGSFSTLEIQRTEQGDSAMYLCASSPRTANDEQYFGPGTRLTVT.

The chain combines TRBV7-6 with TRBJ2-6; 7 bases match TRBD1. CDR1 and CDR2 from the germline V gene are SGHVS and FNYEAQ. CDR3 length equals 18 residues. V shed 1 base and J 0 bases; nucleotides not matched to a gene: 6. The CDR3 region is CASSLGAGGNSGANVLTF. CDR3 sequence (DNA): TGTGCCAGCAGCTTAGGGGCAGGGGGAAACTCTGGGGCCAACGTCCTGACTTTC.

The chain couples TRBV5-1 to TRBJ1-2, with 7 bases fitting TRBD1. The CDR3 consists of 14 residues. Germline CDR1 and CDR2: SGHRS and YFSETQ. Trimming at V came to 4 bases and at J to 3 bases, leaving 6 bases not matched to a gene. The CDR3 region has the DNA TGCGCCAGCAGCAGGGAAGGGGGCGACTATGGCTACACCTTC. Translated: CASSREGGDYGYTF.

This clone appeared a single time. The J gene is TRBJ2-3, the V gene TRBV5-6; 9 bases map to TRBD2. J gave up 1 base and V 7 bases, and 10 bases lay outside the gene matches. This CDR3 region has 16 residues. In germline, CDR1 is SGHDT, CDR2 YYEEEE. In DNA, the CDR3 is TGTGCCAGCTCACTAAGCGGGGGGAGTCGCACAGATACGCAGTATTTT. Protein sequence: CASSLSGGSRTDTQYF.

The chain employs TRBV6-1 and TRBJ1-1, with no clear D. V was cut by 2 bases and J by 4 bases, with 8 bases left in between. CDR1 is MNHNS, CDR2 SASEGT, per germline. CDR3 size: 13 residues. CDR3: CASSEFPGTEAFF. As DNA, the CDR3 is TGTGCCAGCAGTGAATTTCCCGGCACTGAAGCTTTCTTT.

This clone showed up just once. This chain joins TRBV7-2 and TRBJ2-2; TRBD2 matches at 9 bases. V lost 1 base, J lost 6 bases, and 6 bases stayed unmatched. Germline CDR1 SGHTA, CDR2 FQGNSA. The CDR3 is 16 residues long. CDR3 residues: CASSLVGLAGPGELFF. The CDR3 nucleotides read TGTGCCAGCAGCTTAGTCGGGCTAGCGGGGCCCGGGGAGCTGTTTTTT.

CDR3: CASRGGLGFGNEQFF. As DNA, the CDR3 is TGCGCCAGCAGAGGGGGATTGGGTTTCGGCAATGAGCAGTTCTTC. The chain links TRBV5-1 to TRBJ2-1; perhaps TRBD1 as D (6 bases). The germline V gene has CDR1 SGHRS and CDR2 YFSETQ. The V gene lost 5 bases and the J gene lost 6 bases, with 18 bases spanning the gap. CDR3 length: 15 residues.

V usage is TRBV15 and J usage is TRBJ1-5; TRBD1 matches 8 bases. The CDR3 extends over 16 amino acids. Germline assignment: CDR1 LNHNV and CDR2 YYDKDF (reference sequence). The trim removed 3 bases at V and 4 bases at J, leaving 8 bases unmatched. This CDR3 reads CATSRPRDRTNQPQHF. The CDR3 nucleotides read TGTGCCACCAGCAGGCCCCGGGACAGGACGAATCAGCCCCAGCATTTT.

This rearrangement joins TRBV28 to TRBJ2-3, with D tentatively TRBD2 (7 bases). V was pared by 1 base and J by 9 bases, with 17 bases between. The CDR3 consists of 15 residues. The germline V gene has CDR1 MDHEN and CDR2 SYDVKM. This CDR3 is CASSLLRGGSGTQYF. CDR3 sequence (DNA): TGTGCCAGCAGTTTATTGAGGGGGGGCTCAGGAACGCAGTATTTT.

About this clone itself: One junction end disagrees with the germline gene, perhaps due to a read error. The chain joins TRBV7-9 to TRBJ1-2, with 9 positions matching TRBD1. CDR3 length: 14 amino acids. Per germline, CDR1 SEHNR and CDR2 FQNEAQ (reference sequence). The CDR3 is CASSPRQGVSPSNF. In nucleotides, the CDR3 is TGTGCCAGCAGCCCCAGACAGGGGGTAAGCCCCTCAAACTTC.

This clone showed up just a few times. The rearrangement joins TRBV21-1 to TRBJ1-2; the D segment call TRBD1 is taken from the table without a DNA check. TRBV21-1 counts as a pseudogene. The CDR3 has 19 residues. The CDR3 DNA follows: TGTGCCAGCAGCAGGGTCGGGTTTAAGGGGTTGTATAGACACTATGGCTACACCTTC. Protein product: CASSRVGFKGLYRHYGYTF.

This chain uses TRBV4-3 with TRBJ1-2; TRBD1 matches at 7 bases. Germline V gene lookup returns CDR1 LGHNA and CDR2 YSLEER. The ends lost 4 bases at V and 3 bases at J; junction bases unmatched: 8. The length of the CDR3 is 15 residues. CDR3 in DNA: TGCGCCAGCAGCCCGGCCCGGGACAGCCACTATGGCTACACCTTC. It translates to CASSPARDSHYGYTF.